This T cell receptor (beta chain) was sequenced for a study of T cell responses to AZD1222 COVID-19 vaccine. Study information: Second doses that came at about 4 or about 12 weeks were put together. Findings and caveats of the study: Nearly half of the spike-specific TCRs reportedly recognize variant regions that carry no mutations. Compared with day 0, the breadth and depth of the Spike-specific TCR repertoire rose significantly after two doses of AZD1222. Researchers took repertoire samples only after the peak T cell response had come.

Of note for this clone: Its antigen is not known.

Using immunoSEQ multiplex PCR, the repertoire was profiled, and TCRdb retains in-frame clones only, with some absent. This sample has 110,000 or so clones; around 84% occur once, and the top ten carry around 3.2%. Germline assignment: CDR1 MNHNY and CDR2 SVGAGI (reference sequence). After removal of 5 bases from V and 6 bases from J, the junction contained 8 bases not matched to a gene. The CDR3 is made up of 14 amino acids. The source of this sequence is an adult in good health. J is TRBJ2-3 and V is TRBV6-6; 7 nucleotides line up with TRBD2. Sequences were derived from peripheral blood, sampled on day 0 of AZD1222 vaccination. DNA of the CDR3: TGTGCCAGCAGTCGGAATCGGGGAGGGGATACGCAGTATTTT. Amino acids: CASSRNRGGDTQYF.